The rows below give T cell receptor beta chains drawn from one sample of a study of cytomegalovirus exposure and HLA in healthy donors. TCRdb keeps only in-frame clones here, not all; method: immunoSEQ multiplex PCR. Counted here are about 160,000 clones, roughly four fifths occurring once; the ten biggest clones make up 2.5% to 3.5%. What was sequenced was PBMCs. These receptors were obtained from a woman aged 45 to 65 in good health and CMV-seropositive. Both conserved end residues are part of each CDR3. D genes are given only for firm matches. Expanded clones are given a class, and other clones once, few, many or no size at all.

J,D,V,size,CDR3,DNA
TRBJ1-1,.,TRBV5-4,few,CASSQGNTEAFF,TGTGCCAGCAGCCAGGGGAACACTGAAGCTTTCTTT
TRBJ1-3,TRBD1,TRBV9,.,CASSVAGQTSSGNTIYF,TGTGCCAGCAGCGTAGCGGGACAGACTAGCTCTGGAAACACCATATATTTT
TRBJ2-2,.,TRBV6-6,many,CASSYSLGSGELFF,TGTGCCAGCAGTTACTCGCTTGGCTCCGGGGAGCTGTTTTTT
TRBJ2-3,TRBD2,TRBV4-2,.,CASSPLETSHSTDTQYF,TGTGCCAGCAGCCCCCTCGAGACTAGCCATAGCACAGATACGCAGTATTTT
TRBJ1-2,TRBD1,TRBV6-1,.,CASSRDRPHYGYTF,TGTGCCAGCAGTCGGGACAGGCCCCACTATGGCTACACCTTC
TRBJ2-7,TRBD1,TRBV7-9,.,CASSLDRTGPEQYF,TGTGCCAGCAGCTTAGACCGGACAGGGCCCGAGCAGTACTTC
TRBJ2-5,.,TRBV6-1,few,CASRGALGKETQYF,TGTGCCAGCAGGGGAGCCCTGGGAAAAGAGACCCAGTACTTC
TRBJ2-2,TRBD2,TRBV4-1,.,CASGAGVLNTGELFF,TGCGCCAGCGGAGCGGGGGTCCTGAACACCGGGGAGCTGTTTTTT
TRBJ2-1,TRBD2,TRBV28,few,CASSLLAREQFF,TGTGCCAGCAGCCTACTAGCGAGAGAGCAGTTCTTC
TRBJ2-7,TRBD1,TRBV5-6,.,CASLVFGDRETYEQYF,TGTGCCAGCTTGGTTTTCGGGGACAGGGAAACCTACGAGCAGTACTTC
TRBJ1-1,TRBD1,TRBV5-1,.,CASSLDPQGTGTEAFF,TGCGCCAGCAGCTTGGATCCACAGGGGACGGGGACTGAAGCTTTCTTT
TRBJ2-2,TRBD1,TRBV7-8,.,CASTPETGSNTGELFF,TGTGCCAGCACGCCCGAGACAGGGTCGAACACCGGGGAGCTGTTTTTT
TRBJ1-1,TRBD1,TRBV13,.,CASSPTETGGTEAFF,TGTGCCAGCAGCCCAACAGAGACAGGGGGCACTGAAGCTTTCTTT
TRBJ1-5,.,TRBV18,.,CASSGQSNQPQHF,TGTGCCAGCTCCGGACAGAGCAATCAGCCCCAGCATTTT
TRBJ2-3,TRBD1,TRBV19,.,CASRRTGDITDTQYF,TGTGCCAGTAGGAGAACAGGGGATATCACAGATACGCAGTATTTT
TRBJ2-7,TRBD2,TRBV6-5,.,CASSSGTSGSYEQYF,TGTGCCAGCAGCTCCGGGACTAGCGGTTCCTACGAGCAGTACTTC
TRBJ2-3,TRBD2,TRBV10-1,.,CASSASGGTDTQYF,TGCGCCAGCAGTGCTAGCGGGGGCACAGATACGCAGTATTTT
TRBJ2-7,TRBD1,TRBV13,.,CASSSPGTGAYEQYF,TGTGCCAGCAGCTCCCCCGGGACAGGGGCCTACGAGCAGTACTTC
TRBJ2-1,TRBD2,TRBV4-2,.,CASSQDTASGGQFF,TGTGCCAGCAGCCAAGATACGGCGAGCGGGGGTCAGTTCTTC
TRBJ2-5,TRBD2,TRBV4-1,.,CASSPTTSGGRETQYF,TGCGCCAGCAGCCCCACGACTAGCGGGGGACGAGAGACCCAGTACTTC
TRBJ1-1,.,TRBV5-1,.,CASSLDGGQYELSAEAFF,TGCGCCAGCAGCTTGGATGGCGGACAGTATGAATTGTCGGCTGAAGCTTTCTTT
TRBJ2-7,TRBD1,TRBV11-2,.,CASSLLPGQGYEQYF,TGTGCCAGCAGCTTATTACCGGGACAGGGTTACGAGCAGTACTTC
TRBJ1-3,.,TRBV4-1,.,CASSQDLSGNTIYF,TGCGCCAGCAGCCAAGACCTCTCTGGAAACACCATATATTTT
TRBJ1-1,.,TRBV19,.,CASSIYSTANTEAFF,TGTGCCAGTAGTATCTACTCAACAGCGAACACTGAAGCTTTCTTT
TRBJ2-2,.,TRBV5-6,.,CASSSGTGELFF,TGTGCCAGCAGCTCCGGCACCGGGGAGCTGTTTTTT
TRBJ2-5,TRBD2,TRBV11-2,.,CASSPAGTSGETQYF,TGTGCCAGCAGCCCCGCCGGGACTAGCGGAGAGACCCAGTACTTC
TRBJ2-5,TRBD1,TRBV6-1,.,CVSSEAGGAGETQYF,TGTGTCAGCAGTGAAGCAGGGGGCGCGGGAGAGACCCAGTACTTC
TRBJ2-2,TRBD1,TRBV5-1,.,CASSVQGHTGELFF,TGCGCCAGCAGCGTACAGGGGCACACCGGGGAGCTGTTTTTT
TRBJ1-2,.,TRBV29-1,.,CSVDDGFINSGYTF,TGCAGCGTTGACGACGGCTTTATCAATAGCGGCTACACCTTC
TRBJ2-3,TRBD2,TRBV5-1,once,CASSLESGGDTQYF,TGCGCCAGCAGCTTGGAGTCCGGGGGGGATACGCAGTATTTT
TRBJ1-1,.,TRBV6-6,few,CASSYPETEAFF,TGTGCCAGCAGTTACCCGGAGACTGAAGCTTTCTTT
TRBJ1-3,TRBD1,TRBV7-3,few,CASNRGGGKSGSGNTIYF,TGTGCCAGCAACAGGGGCGGAGGGAAATCAGGATCTGGAAACACCATATATTTT
TRBJ2-2,TRBD2,TRBV9,.,CASSVAAGAATNTGELFF,TGTGCCAGCAGCGTAGCAGCGGGGGCCGCTACTAACACCGGGGAGCTGTTTTTT
TRBJ2-7,.,TRBV5-1,.,CASRKGTEQYF,TGCGCCAGCAGGAAGGGGACAGAGCAGTACTTC
TRBJ1-4,.,TRBV29-1,.,CSVSQGRGEKLFF,TGCAGCGTCAGCCAGGGAAGGGGTGAAAAACTGTTTTTT
TRBJ2-1,TRBD1,TRBV5-1,.,CASSPILGTGEQFF,TGCGCCAGCAGCCCAATCCTGGGGACAGGAGAGCAGTTCTTC
TRBJ1-2,.,TRBV19,.,CASTPGGLPARGYTF,TGTGCCAGTACCCCCGGGGGGCTCCCAGCCAGGGGCTACACCTTC
TRBJ1-1,.,TRBV2,.,CASSHGPEAHTEAFF,TGTGCCAGCAGCCACGGCCCGGAGGCTCACACTGAAGCTTTCTTT
TRBJ1-1,.,TRBV10-1,.,CASSENRGEAFF,TGCGCCAGCAGTGAGAATAGGGGAGAAGCTTTCTTT
TRBJ2-5,TRBD1,TRBV29-1,.,CSARTGLETQYF,TGCAGCGCCAGGACAGGGTTGGAGACCCAGTACTTC
TRBJ1-5,TRBD1,TRBV10-3,few,CAIGDRGVSNQPQHF,TGTGCCATCGGAGACAGGGGAGTTAGCAATCAGCCCCAGCATTTT
TRBJ1-2,TRBD1,TRBV29-1,.,CSGTGQGYGYTF,TGCAGCGGGACGGGACAGGGGTACGGCTACACCTTC
TRBJ1-6,TRBD1,TRBV6-1,few,CASMTGPIYNSPLHF,TGTGCCAGCATGACAGGGCCAATCTATAATTCACCCCTCCACTTT
TRBJ1-2,.,TRBV9,.,CASSPGQNYGYTF,TGTGCCAGCAGCCCTGGACAAAACTATGGCTACACCTTC
TRBJ1-2,.,TRBV5-6,.,CASSLVSGDYGYTF,TGTGCCAGCAGCTTGGTTTCAGGGGACTATGGCTACACCTTC
TRBJ2-5,.,TRBV5-4,.,CASSSAGDKGTQYF,TGTGCCAGCAGCTCCGCGGGGGACAAGGGGACCCAGTACTTC
TRBJ1-1,TRBD1,TRBV5-4,.,CASSLDGQGEAFF,TGTGCCAGCAGCTTGGATGGACAGGGAGAAGCTTTCTTT
TRBJ2-7,.,TRBV2,.,CASSSGRLSYEQYF,TGTGCCAGCAGCTCAGGGAGGTTATCCTACGAGCAGTACTTC
TRBJ2-3,.,TRBV7-9,.,CSSSSGKTQYF,TGTTCCAGCAGCTCCGGGAAGACGCAGTATTTT
TRBJ1-5,.,TRBV9,.,CASSSGLNQPQHF,TGTGCCAGCTCATCAGGGCTAAATCAGCCCCAGCATTTT
TRBJ1-5,.,TRBV19,.,CASSIRLGNQPQHF,TGTGCCAGTAGTATACGCCTCGGGAATCAGCCCCAGCATTTT
TRBJ1-1,.,TRBV6-6,.,CASSSMTGLNTEAFF,TGTGCCAGCAGTTCGATGACAGGCCTGAACACTGAAGCTTTCTTT
TRBJ1-1,.,TRBV2,.,CASSAGYTEAFF,TGTGCCAGCAGTGCCGGTTACACTGAAGCTTTCTTT
TRBJ2-2,.,TRBV7-3,.,CASRPGAAGELFF,TGTGCCAGCAGGCCCGGAGCCGCCGGGGAGCTGTTTTTT
TRBJ1-1,TRBD1,TRBV7-9,.,CASSSGTENTEAFF,TGTGCCAGCAGCTCAGGGACAGAGAACACTGAAGCTTTCTTT
TRBJ2-3,TRBD2,TRBV19,.,CASSILIGRGADTQYF,TGTGCCAGTAGTATTCTCATCGGGCGGGGGGCAGATACGCAGTATTTT
TRBJ2-7,.,TRBV6-5,few,CASSLGLSSYEQYF,TGTGCCAGCAGCCTAGGACTGAGCTCCTACGAGCAGTACTTC
TRBJ1-5,TRBD1,TRBV12-5,.,CASGFPRQGVCQPQHF,TGTGCTAGTGGTTTTCCTCGGCAGGGGGTATGTCAGCCCCAGCATTTT
TRBJ1-5,TRBD1,TRBV10-1,few,CASSISGTGAISDNQPQHF,TGCGCCAGCAGCATCTCCGGGACAGGGGCTATTAGCGACAATCAGCCCCAGCATTTT
TRBJ2-4,TRBD1,TRBV29-1,.,CSVRTGGPTKNIQYF,TGCAGCGTGAGGACAGGGGGCCCCACCAAAAACATTCAGTACTTC